The clone carrying this T cell receptor beta chain was picked up a small number of times. This sample was taken from a study of blood T cells in healthy people across ages. A second 7 to 11 cycle PCR used barcoded and J-beta primers. A single record per CDR3 protein comes from TCRdb applying MiXCR to the 5' RACE reads. The data contain about 590,000 distinct CDR3 sequences, about 30% of them singletons. The receptor comes from a woman aged 80 or older in good health. The sample taken for sequencing was blood.

The CDR3: CATQRGSGGPQGGEQFF. CDR3 in DNA: TGTGCCACCCAGAGGGGTAGCGGGGGGCCGCAGGGGGGTGAGCAGTTCTTC. The chain has TRBV5-4 and TRBJ2-1; 10 bases line up with TRBD2. The CDR3 sequence is 17 residues long. The ends lost 9 bases at V and 9 bases at J; junction bases unmatched: 21. Germline assignment: CDR1 SGHNT and CDR2 YYREEE (reference sequence).